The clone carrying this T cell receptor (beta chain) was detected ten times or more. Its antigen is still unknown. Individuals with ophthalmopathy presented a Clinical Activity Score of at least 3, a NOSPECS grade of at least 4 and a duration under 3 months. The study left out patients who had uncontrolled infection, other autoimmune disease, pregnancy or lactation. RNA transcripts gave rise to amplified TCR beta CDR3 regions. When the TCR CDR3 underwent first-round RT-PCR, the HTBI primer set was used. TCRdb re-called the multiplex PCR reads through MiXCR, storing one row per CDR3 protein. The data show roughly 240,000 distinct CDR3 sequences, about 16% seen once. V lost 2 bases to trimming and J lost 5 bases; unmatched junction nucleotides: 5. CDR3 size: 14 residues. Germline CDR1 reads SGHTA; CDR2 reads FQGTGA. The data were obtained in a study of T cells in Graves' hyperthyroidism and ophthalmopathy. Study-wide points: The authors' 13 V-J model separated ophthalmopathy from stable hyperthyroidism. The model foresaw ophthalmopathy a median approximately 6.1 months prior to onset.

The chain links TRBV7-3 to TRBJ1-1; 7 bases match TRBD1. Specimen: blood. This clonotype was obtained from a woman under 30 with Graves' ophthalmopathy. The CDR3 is CASSLDRDTTEAFF. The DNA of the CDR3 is TGTGCCAGCAGCTTAGACAGGGATACGACTGAAGCTTTCTTT.